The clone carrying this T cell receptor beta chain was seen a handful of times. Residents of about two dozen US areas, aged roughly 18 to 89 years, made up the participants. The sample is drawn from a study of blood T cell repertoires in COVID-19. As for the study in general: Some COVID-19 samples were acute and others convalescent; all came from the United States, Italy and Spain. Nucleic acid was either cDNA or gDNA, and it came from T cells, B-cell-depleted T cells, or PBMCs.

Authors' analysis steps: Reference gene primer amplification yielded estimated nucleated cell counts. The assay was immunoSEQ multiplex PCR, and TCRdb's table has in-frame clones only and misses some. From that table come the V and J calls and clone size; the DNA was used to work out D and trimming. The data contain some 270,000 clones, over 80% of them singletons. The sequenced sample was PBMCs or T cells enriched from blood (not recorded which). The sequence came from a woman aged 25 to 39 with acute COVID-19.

CDR3 DNA sequence: TGTGCCAGTAGTAATGTGGCGGTTAGCCTTTCCTACGAGCAGTACTTC. It specifies CASSNVAVSLSYEQYF. The chain employs TRBV19 and TRBJ2-7, with D unresolved. Germline assignment: CDR1 LNHDA and CDR2 SQIVND (reference sequence). V lost 4 bases and J lost 1, with 17 bases in between. The length of the CDR3 is 16 residues.